The clone carrying this TCR beta chain was observed a few times. Its antigen is unidentified. One end of the junction is discordant with germline, which a read error may explain. The data originate from a study of beta chain features in type 1 diabetes. Study-level findings and limits: Among patients with Type 1 diabetes, TCRB CDR3s were moderately but significantly shorter in every one of the four CD4+ subsets. Compared to healthy donors, patients appeared to have naive, central memory and Treg TCRB repertoires that were more alike. The cDNA sequencing approach could over-represent high-TCR-expressing cells. VDJ junctions in type 1 diabetes patients carried more deletions and fewer insertions.

What was sequenced were expressed TCRB transcripts, since all of the isolated RNA had been reverse transcribed. Profiling relied on immunoSEQ multiplex PCR, and the TCRdb table lists in-frame clones only, not all of them. Of hundreds of thousands of clones listed, about 14% are singletons. Cells sorted by CD45RO/CCR7/CD25/CD127/CD95/CD27 comprised CD4+ naive, central memory, regulatory and stem cell-like memory cells. Germline assignment: CDR1 GTSNPN and CDR2 SVGIG (reference sequence). This CDR3 is 10 amino acids long. The V and J genes are TRBV30 and TRBJ1-2; a weak D match, TRBD1 (5 bases). The specimen was naive CD4+ T cells from blood. The TCR sequence derives from a man between 18 and 35 years old with type 1 diabetes. The CDR3 region has the DNA TGTGTGACGGGGCGCCATGGGTACACCTTC. This translates into CVTGRHGYTF. Drawing the rest from reference TRBV30 and TRBJ1-2, the complete variable domain is SQTIHQWPATLVQPVGSPLSLECTVEGTSNPNLYWYRQAAGRGLQLLFYSVGIGQISSEVPQNLSASRPQDRQFILSSKKLLLSDSGFYLCVTGRHGYTFGSGTRLTVV.